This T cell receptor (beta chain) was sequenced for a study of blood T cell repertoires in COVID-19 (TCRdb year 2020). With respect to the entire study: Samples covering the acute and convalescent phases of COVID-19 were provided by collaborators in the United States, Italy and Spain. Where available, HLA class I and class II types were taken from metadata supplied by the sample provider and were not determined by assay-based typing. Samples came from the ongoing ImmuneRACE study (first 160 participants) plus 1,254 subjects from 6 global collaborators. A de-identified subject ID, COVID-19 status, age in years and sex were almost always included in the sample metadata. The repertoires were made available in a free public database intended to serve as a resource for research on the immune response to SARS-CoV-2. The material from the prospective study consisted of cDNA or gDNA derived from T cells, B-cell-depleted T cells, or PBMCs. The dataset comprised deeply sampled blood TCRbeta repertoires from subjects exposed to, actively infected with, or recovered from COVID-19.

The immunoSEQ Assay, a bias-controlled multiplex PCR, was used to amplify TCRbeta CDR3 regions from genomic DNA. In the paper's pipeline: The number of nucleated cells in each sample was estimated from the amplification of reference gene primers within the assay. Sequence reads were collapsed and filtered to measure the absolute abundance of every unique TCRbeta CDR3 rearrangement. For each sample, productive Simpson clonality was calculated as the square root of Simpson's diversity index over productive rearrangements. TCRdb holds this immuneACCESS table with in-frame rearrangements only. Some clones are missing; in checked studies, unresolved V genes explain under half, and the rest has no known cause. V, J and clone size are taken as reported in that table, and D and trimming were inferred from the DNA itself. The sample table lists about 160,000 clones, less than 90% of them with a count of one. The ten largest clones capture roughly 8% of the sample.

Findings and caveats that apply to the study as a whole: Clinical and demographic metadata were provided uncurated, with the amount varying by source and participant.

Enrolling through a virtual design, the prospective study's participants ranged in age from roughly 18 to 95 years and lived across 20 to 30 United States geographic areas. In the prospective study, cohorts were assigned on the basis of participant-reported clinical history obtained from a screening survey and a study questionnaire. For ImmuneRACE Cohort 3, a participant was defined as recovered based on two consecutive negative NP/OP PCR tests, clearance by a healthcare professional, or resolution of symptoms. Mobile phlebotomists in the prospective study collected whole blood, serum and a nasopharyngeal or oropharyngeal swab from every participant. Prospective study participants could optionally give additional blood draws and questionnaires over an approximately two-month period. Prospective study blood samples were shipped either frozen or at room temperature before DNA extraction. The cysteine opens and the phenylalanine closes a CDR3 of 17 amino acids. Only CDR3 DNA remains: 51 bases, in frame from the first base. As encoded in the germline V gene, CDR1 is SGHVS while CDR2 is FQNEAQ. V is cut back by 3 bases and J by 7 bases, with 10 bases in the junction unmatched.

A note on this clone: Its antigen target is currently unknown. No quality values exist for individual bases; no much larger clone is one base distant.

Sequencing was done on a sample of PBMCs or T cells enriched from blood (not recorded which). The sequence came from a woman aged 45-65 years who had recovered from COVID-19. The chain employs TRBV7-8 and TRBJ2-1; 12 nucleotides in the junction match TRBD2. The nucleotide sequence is TGTGCCAGCAGCTTCTCTAGCGGGGGGGCGTTAAGAAATGAGCAGTTCTTC. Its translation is CASSFSSGGALRNEQFF.